A single T cell receptor beta chain is shown here with its context. The data stem from a study of high-grade serous ovarian cancer treatment subgroups. Germline values: CDR1 SGDLS, CDR2 YYNGEE. This CDR3 spans 12 amino acids. With 3 bases removed from V and 9 bases from J, the gap between germline ends came to 10 bases. Generated by immunoSEQ multiplex PCR, the TCRdb table keeps only in-frame clones and is missing some. The data show some 4,500 clones, with 69% seen just once and around 11% held by the top ten. Tumor samples were taken before definitive surgery or chemotherapy. Specimen: tumor tissue. This clonotype was sampled from a human donor with high-grade serous ovarian cancer. The chain carries TRBV9 and TRBJ2-1; a possible D gene is TRBD2 (7 bases). The CDR3 region is CASSGGGLEQFF. The CDR3 region has the DNA TGTGCCAGCAGCGGGGGGGGCCTTGAGCAGTTCTTC.